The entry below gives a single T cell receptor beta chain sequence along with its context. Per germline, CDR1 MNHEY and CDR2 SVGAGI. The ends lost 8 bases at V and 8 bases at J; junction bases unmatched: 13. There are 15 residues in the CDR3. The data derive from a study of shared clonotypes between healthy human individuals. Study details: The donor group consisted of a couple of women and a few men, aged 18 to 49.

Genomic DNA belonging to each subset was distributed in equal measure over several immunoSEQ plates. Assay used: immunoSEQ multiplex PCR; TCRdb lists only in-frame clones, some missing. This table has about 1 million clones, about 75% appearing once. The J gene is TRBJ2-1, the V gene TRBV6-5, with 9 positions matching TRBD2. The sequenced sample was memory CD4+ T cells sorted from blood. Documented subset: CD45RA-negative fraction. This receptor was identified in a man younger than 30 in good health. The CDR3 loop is CASRSALAGKDEQFF. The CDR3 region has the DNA TGTGCCAGCCGTTCAGCCCTAGCGGGGAAGGATGAGCAGTTCTTC.